This entry is about one TCR beta chain. The specificity of this receptor is unknown. No base-level quality is on record; no much larger clone is a single base apart. The germline V gene gives CDR1 as SGHAT and CDR2 as FQNNGV. The V end gives up 1 base and the J end 4 bases, leaving 3 bases in the junction not matched to a gene. Spanning cysteine to phenylalanine, the CDR3 consists of 15 amino acids. Kept here is only the CDR3 DNA, which spans 45 bases and is read in frame from base 1. The cohort comprised some 700 healthy bone marrow donors. Cohort members were all nominally healthy when sampled, although unrecorded immune exposures were likely present. The donor tested CMV seronegative, placing the donor among the 350 or so seronegative members of the cohort. A peripheral blood sample was provided by each donor, and peripheral blood mononuclear cells were used for TCR beta sequencing. The Qiagen DNeasy Blood Extraction Kit was used to extract genomic DNA from the blood cell samples.

The record originates from a study of cytomegalovirus exposure and HLA in healthy donors (dated by TCRdb to 2016 to 2017). About the investigation overall: In an earlier analysis of 450 to 750 of the donors, 276 Gb of sequence data and some 120 million unique TCR beta sequences from 180 million or so T cells were reported. An early release that covered more than 550 HLA-typed donors contained approximately 300 gigabases of sequencing data and 65 million to 100 million unique TCR sequences. Of the 398 genotyped donors, approximately 80% fell in the genetic ancestry cluster associated with self-reported Caucasian donors. The study aimed to test whether cataloging public T cell receptors could reveal signatures of past pathogen exposure. The study profiled the T cell repertoires of more than 500 subjects by immunosequencing and related them to cytomegalovirus serostatus. In addition to the first cohort of about 650 subjects, a separate validation cohort of approximately 130 different subjects was used. To predict cytomegalovirus infection status, the study combined high-throughput TCR immunosequencing, statistical association of individual TCRs with disease status, and machine learning. To study patterns of TCR occurrence, a later analysis re-analyzed previously published TCR beta repertoires from several hundred donors and added high-resolution HLA genotyping. Rather than drawing on any new phenotypic data, the later analysis identified candidate immune exposures from TCR beta sequences and the way those sequences occurred across donors. An earlier analysis of some 600 of the donors applied high-throughput TCR beta sequencing to assess whether each TCR beta V gene segment acted as functional or pseudogenic. Donor age, sex, ethnicity and CMV serostatus were compiled alongside the repertoire data. A later genetic analysis used genome-wide SNP genotypes for about 60% of the roughly 670 donors, treating that subset as a discovery cohort. All discovery cohort repertoires had been generated on a single sequencing platform. HLA typing included class I and class II loci at four-digit resolution. The number of donors typed differed by locus, with roughly 629-640 for A, B, C, DRB1 and DQB1, roughly 520 for DQA1, 600 to 610 for DPA1, and about 450 for DPB1. A handful of DR-DQ haplotypes were handled as single units for association and clustering because linkage in the cohort was strong. On average, around 200,000 unique TCR beta nucleotide sequences were sequenced per donor among fewer than 500 genotyped donors of the cohort, with around 19% of those sequences being non-productive.

On the study overall, not on this receptor specifically: In a later analysis, the rate of TCR association differed among HLA loci, with DRB1 alleles having the most associated TCRs and HLA-C alleles having the fewest. The classifier was reported to diagnose cytomegalovirus status with high specificity and sensitivity in both the original cohort and the validation cohort. A further reported finding was that TCR beta sequences accurately predicted the HLA-A and HLA-B alleles for most subjects in the first cohort. The study listed 164 TCR beta chains as associated with cytomegalovirus. Because HLA typing was unavailable for some donors at each locus, only the typed subset was used in association tests. The presence/absence analyses assumed that sequencing depth was roughly uniform across donors, and that assumption may not be true. The sequencing pipeline was judged likely to have produced a cluster of highly shared sequence variants as a technical artifact. According to a later analysis, most CMV-associated TCR beta chains appeared to be HLA-restricted, and the HLA associations seemed to be driven largely by CMV exposure. In an earlier analysis of around 500 of the donors, most TCR beta V segments appeared in productive rearrangements about 87% or about 30% of the time, broadly matching IMGT annotations. The only immune exposure information available for the cohort was CMV serostatus. A later analysis associated 15,000 or so TCR beta sequences with specific HLA alleles at a false discovery rate of 0.05. Linkage disequilibrium might explain the correlated functional status among segregating V segments, but an unknown experimental factor could not be excluded. Compared with equally common non-associated chains, HLA-associated TCR beta chains in a later analysis were more clonally expanded and had lower generation probabilities. When HLA alleles, especially DR and DQ, strongly co-occurred, TCR associations were difficult to assign to individual alleles. A later genetic analysis associated a missense DCLRE1C variant with V-gene and J-gene trimming of TCR beta chains, and an independent cohort replicated the association. Because the 87-base-pair reads could not distinguish some IMGT-functional V segments, including TRBV6-2 and TRBV6-3, those segments were excluded. Compared with the roughly 700-donor mean, donors in an Asian-associated ancestry cluster had fewer N-insertions in productive TCRs, according to a later genetic analysis. In a later analysis, several top co-occurrence clusters were reported to appear linked to parvovirus B19, influenza, CMV and Epstein-Barr virus. Only TCR beta chains were sequenced in this cohort, and the absence of alpha or paired-chain data limited detectable features. Around 16 rarely observed V segments, including chromosome 9 orphons, were excluded from the earlier analysis of almost 600 of the donors because counts were too low. Most TCR sequences were seen in very few donors, while some public TCRs were found in many individuals. It was suggested by the authors that the approach could potentially be generalized to other disease states and immunological phenotypes. In vitro tests confirmed that three of the cytomegalovirus-associated TCR beta chains recognize cytomegalovirus antigens.

To prepare the library, the immunoSEQ multiplex PCR assay was applied. For the multiplex PCR, a mixture combining 60 forward primers for TCR Vbeta segments and 13 reverse primers for TCR Jbeta segments was used. A multiplex PCR assay on genomic DNA amplified the CDR3 region of rearranged TCR beta genes. The Illumina HiSeq System was used to sequence the amplified TCR beta libraries as 87-base-pair reads. The paper's processing steps were these. A later analysis tallied about 77 million unique TCR beta chains across the 610 or so repertoires, and approximately 11 million of those chains were shared by two or more donors. Raw reads were error-corrected and collapsed into unique sequences by a nearest-neighbor algorithm in which closely related sequences were merged to remove PCR and sequencing errors. CDR3 sequences were aligned to IMGT reference sequences to assign V, D and J gene segments. For a sequence to be retained, a match of at least six nucleotides was required to both a V gene segment and a J gene segment. Rearrangements were called productive when the CDR3 lacked stop codons and stayed in frame with V and J; all others were non-productive. Following IMGT convention, CDR3 was defined as the stretch from the second conserved V-encoded cysteine up to the conserved J-encoded phenylalanine. In an earlier analysis of more than 550 of the donors, sequences lacking an unambiguous match to a single V gene segment were excluded. In an earlier analysis of approximately 610 of the donors, V segments were called functional above 56.7% productive rearrangements and were called segregating when the between-donor standard deviation exceeded 5%. A statistical classification framework was built to diagnose cytomegalovirus status from the catalog of TCR beta chain sequences. In a later analysis, TCR nucleotide sequences were compared against IMGT/GENE-DB human TR gene sequences so that V and J genes could be assigned. A later analysis assigned CDR3 sequences and most-parsimonious VDJ recombination scenarios with the TCRdist pipeline. In a later analysis, each TCR beta chain was defined by its CDR3 amino acid sequence together with its V-gene family, and reads lacking a unique V-gene family were excluded. As a way to deal with suspected cross-contamination and a sequencing artifact, a later analysis dropped roughly 620 nucleotide sequences that were highly shared and had low generation probability. A later analysis calculated a clonal expansion index for each public chain from normalized within-repertoire ranks of inferred template counts. Generation probabilities in a later analysis came from a VDJ recombination model fitted to out-of-frame rearrangements, and those results were checked against IGoR. In a later analysis, hypergeometric tests were used to score TCR-TCR, TCR-HLA and TCR-CMV co-occurrence, with a repertoire-size bias correction applied to TCR pairs. To estimate false discovery rates, a later analysis permuted the HLA or CMV assignments 20 times. In a later analysis, co-occurring TCRs were grouped with DBSCAN, and TCRdist sequence similarity was added when clustering was performed within HLA-allele-positive subsets. For co-occurrence clustering, repertoires with fewer than 30,000 or more than 120,000 public chains were excluded, along with about five repertoires with anomalous nucleotide sharing. The clones in this table, taken by TCRdb from immuneACCESS, are in-frame only. Not every clone is retained; where verified, under half of the shortfall comes from an unresolved V gene, and the cause of the rest is unknown. The DNA gave D and trimming, while V, J and clone size come from that table. The table for this sample lists tens of thousands of clones; more than 70% of them were counted only once. The ten largest clonotypes hold around 2% of the sample.

Input material: PBMCs. The sequence was collected from a man between 35 and 55 years old in good health and CMV-seronegative. The V and J segments used are TRBV11-2 and TRBJ2-3; the central 9 bases match TRBD1. In nucleotide form, the sequence is TGTGCCAGCAGCTTAGCGGGACAGGGCGCAGATACGCAGTATTTT. The encoded protein is CASSLAGQGADTQYF.